A single sample is the source of the 19 T cell receptor beta chains below, sequenced in a study of spatial heterogeneity in lung cancer. TCRdb reprocessed the 5' RACE reads via MiXCR and lists one record per CDR3 protein. In the table there are under 11,000 distinct CDR3 sequences, about 3.7% of which are singletons. The time point here: sample taken at primary tumor resection. No cells were sorted before sequencing. The whole RNA sequenced was extracted from tumor, nontumor lung or frozen PBMC. The specimen comprised PBMCs, sampled at surgery. The receptors come from a female donor with early-stage non-small cell lung cancer.

This clonotype showed up many times. Being off target in a library aimed at alpha chains, this beta chain has a size of little meaning. CDR3 bases: TGTGCCACCAGCAGAGATATAGAATCCTACAATGAGCAGTTCTTC. As protein: CATSRDIESYNEQFF. The chain employs TRBV15 and TRBJ2-1; D call uncertain. Germline CDR1 LNHNV, CDR2 YYDKDF (reference sequence). The V end was cut by 0 bases, the J end by 1 base, with 7 bases between. The CDR3 is made up of 15 amino acids.

Many counts were recorded for this clonotype. This beta chain represents an off-target read in a library built for alpha chains; its size is of limited meaning. This chain connects TRBV12-3 or TRBV12-4 to TRBJ2-7; no firm D call. There are 13 residues in the CDR3. The germline V and J ends were trimmed by 7 bases and 4 bases, with 14 bases remaining between them. CDR3: CASTVSGVYEQYF. CDR3 coding DNA: TGTGCCAGCACGGTTAGTGGGGTTTACGAGCAGTACTTC.

This clonotype has a count of ten or more. Since it is a stray read in a library aimed at alpha chains, this beta chain has a size that is not meaningful. The CDR3 is CASSQGLGSNYGYTF. The CDR3 nucleotides read TGTGCCAGCAGCCAAGGTCTGGGATCTAACTATGGCTACACCTTC. The gene calls are TRBV3-1 and TRBJ1-2; D gene unclear. Germline loops: CDR1 LGHDT, CDR2 YNNKEL (reference sequence). The CDR3 consists of 15 residues. V dropped 1 base and J dropped 0 bases, with 9 bases sitting between them.

This clonotype was picked up many times. For a library built for alpha chains, this beta chain is a stray read; little rests on its size. The chain links TRBV27 to TRBJ1-6; D is unresolved. This CDR3 comprises 14 residues. The V gene's germline CDR1 is MNHEY and CDR2 SMNVEV (reference sequence). V was clipped by 2 bases and J by 9 bases, with 11 bases between them. This CDR3 reads CASSLRARLSPLHF. The CDR3 DNA reads TGTGCCAGCAGTTTAAGGGCGCGTCTTTCACCCCTCCACTTT.

This clonotype has a count of ten or more. Since it is a stray read in a library aimed at alpha chains, this beta chain has a size that is not meaningful. V gene TRBV6-6 combines with J gene TRBJ1-5; D unresolved. This CDR3 region has 12 residues. CDR1 and CDR2 from the germline V gene are MNHNY and SVGAGI (reference sequence). Trimming pared 2 bases from V and 6 bases from J, leaving 5 bases between. The CDR3 spells CASSYHGQPQHF. The CDR3 nucleotides read TGTGCCAGCAGTTACCATGGTCAGCCCCAGCATTTT.

This clonotype is medium-sized within its sample. Within a library made for alpha chains, this beta chain is off target, and its count is uninformative. V and J are TRBV4-3 and TRBJ2-1; 10 bases agree with TRBD1. This CDR3 is 17 amino acids long. Looked up from germline, CDR1 is LGHNA and CDR2 is YSLEER. V shed 0 bases and J 2 bases; nucleotides not matched to a gene: 4. This CDR3 reads CASSQDVTGGPYNEQFF. For the CDR3, the DNA is TGCGCCAGCAGCCAAGATGTGACAGGGGGCCCCTACAATGAGCAGTTCTTC.

Details on this clonotype: This beta chain is off target for a library built for alpha chains, so its abundance means little. This chain uses TRBV28 with TRBJ2-1; a weak D match, TRBD2 (6 bases). The CDR3 has 15 residues. Germline V gives CDR1 MDHEN, CDR2 SYDVKM. The germline V and J ends were trimmed by 4 bases and 5 bases, with 15 bases remaining between them. CDR3 sequence: CASSSPPRRDNEQFF. In nucleotides, the CDR3 is TGTGCCAGCAGTTCCCCCCCCCGGAGGGACAATGAGCAGTTCTTC.

This clonotype was detected ten times or more. As an off-target read in a library built for alpha chains, this beta chain has a frequency of little significance. The rearrangement links TRBV28 to TRBJ1-1; D ambiguous. Per germline, CDR1 MDHEN and CDR2 SYDVKM. The CDR3 contains 13 residues. V was shortened by 3 bases and J by 5 bases, with 10 bases between the two germline ends. The CDR3 DNA reads as TGTGCCAGCAGTTTTTCTGAAAGGACTGAAGCTTTCTTT. Its translation: CASSFSERTEAFF.

This clonotype was seen ten or more times. This beta chain represents an off-target read in a library built for alpha chains; its size is of limited meaning. The CDR3 sequence: CSKASGPYNEQFF. Written as DNA, the CDR3 is TGCAGCAAAGCTAGCGGGCCCTACAATGAGCAGTTCTTC. This chain uses TRBV20-1 with TRBJ2-1, with TRBD2 matching 8 bases. The CDR3 totals 13 residues. Germline V gives CDR1 DFQATT, CDR2 SNEGSKA (reference sequence).

This clonotype has just a few counts. This beta chain is off target for a library built for alpha chains, so its abundance means little. The V gene is TRBV15, the J gene TRBJ2-1; 9 bases are shared with TRBD1. The V gene end was trimmed by 8 bases and the J gene end by 4 bases; junction bases not matched to a gene: 3. Germline V gene sequence: CDR1 LNHNV, CDR2 YYDKDF (reference sequence). This CDR3 has 13 amino acids. The CDR3 spells CATEDRGYNEQFF. The CDR3, as DNA: TGTGCCACCGAGGACAGGGGTTACAATGAGCAGTTCTTC.

Ten or more counts support this clonotype. This beta chain lies outside the target of a library built for alpha chains; its clone size means little. CDR3 sequence: CASSQFPSSLYNEQFF. The CDR3, as DNA: TGTGCCAGCAGCCAATTCCCTAGCAGTCTTTACAATGAGCAGTTCTTC. The V gene is TRBV14, the J gene TRBJ2-1; possible D gene TRBD2, 5 bases. The CDR3 consists of 16 residues. Germline CDR1 is SGHDN and CDR2 is FVKESK. V shed 2 bases and J shed 4 bases, with 15 bases lying between them.

This clonotype showed up many times. This beta chain appears as a stray read in a library generated for alpha chains; its size is not informative. The rearrangement joins TRBV7-2 to TRBJ1-2; D perhaps matches TRBD1 (5 bases). V gave up 0 bases and J gave up 1 base, with 9 bases separating them. Germline V CDR1 and CDR2: SGHTA, FQGNSA. CDR3 length: 15 amino acids. In nucleotides, the CDR3 is TGTGCCAGCAGCTTAGCGTGGGACGTTAACTATGGCTACACCTTC. Protein product: CASSLAWDVNYGYTF.

This clonotype was counted at least ten times. Being off target in a library aimed at alpha chains, this beta chain has a size of little meaning. The chain joins TRBV7-9 to TRBJ1-6; D is undetermined. The CDR3 has 14 residues. V lost 1 base to trimming and J lost 15 bases, with 16 bases between them. Germline lookup yields CDR1 SEHNR and CDR2 FQNEAQ (reference sequence). The DNA of the CDR3 is TGTGCCAGCAGCTTAGATCTTGGCCCGTTAAGCCTCCACTTT. Its protein is CASSLDLGPLSLHF.

This clonotype came up many times. At one boundary the junction diverges from the germline segment, which might be a read error. Being off target in a library aimed at alpha chains, this beta chain has a size of little meaning. This chain uses TRBV20-1 with TRBJ2-3, with 7 bases aligning to TRBD2. This CDR3 has 12 amino acids. Germline CDR1 is DFQATT and CDR2 is SNEGSKA (reference sequence). The CDR3 DNA is TGCAGTCCTAGCGGCCGCACAGATACGCAGTATTTT. Translation: CSPSGRTDTQYF.

This clonotype was seen at least ten times. The library was designed around alpha chains, so this beta chain is a stray read whose abundance carries little weight. The chain recombines TRBV18 with TRBJ2-2; D is uncertain. Deletions cut 8 bases from V and 1 base from J, with 14 bases between. Looked up from germline, CDR1 is KGHSH and CDR2 is LQKENI. The CDR3 is 15 amino acids. CDR3 residues: CASLGSARNTGELFF. Here the CDR3 DNA reads TGTGCCAGCCTCGGTTCGGCCCGGAACACCGGGGAGCTGTTTTTT.

This clonotype was observed many times. For a library built for alpha chains, this beta chain is a stray read; little rests on its size. The rearrangement links TRBV4-1 to TRBJ1-1; the D is unclear. The CDR3 extends over 16 amino acids. Trimming removed 2 bases at V and 6 bases at J, with 19 bases between. The germline V gene encodes CDR1 MGHRA and CDR2 YSYEKL. The CDR3 coding sequence is TGCGCCAGCAGCCAACCCTTTACCCGTCGGGTTCCTGAAGCTTTCTTT. Protein product: CASSQPFTRRVPEAFF.

This clonotype was recorded many times. For a library built for alpha chains, this beta chain is a stray read; little rests on its size. This chain joins TRBV20-1 and TRBJ2-7; the match to TRBD2 covers 10 bases. In germline, CDR1 is DFQATT, CDR2 SNEGSKA (reference sequence). This CDR3 has 14 residues. Trimming cost V 6 bases and J 5 bases; bases outside gene matches: 10. CDR3 sequence reads: CSAPRTSGADEQYF. The CDR3 nucleotides read TGCAGTGCACCCAGGACTAGCGGAGCCGACGAGCAGTACTTC.

A word on this clonotype: This beta chain is an unintended read in a library built for alpha chains; its size means little. The chain carries TRBV18 and TRBJ2-5; tentatively, D is TRBD1 or TRBD2 (5 bases each). Germline loops: CDR1 KGHSH, CDR2 LQKENI. The CDR3 consists of 13 residues. The germline V and J ends were trimmed by 3 bases and 5 bases, with 10 bases remaining between them. The CDR3 sequence is CASSPTGTETQYF. CDR3 sequence (DNA): TGTGCCAGCTCACCCACCGGGACGGAGACCCAGTACTTC.

This clonotype was recorded at least ten times. Found in a library prepared for alpha chains, this beta chain is an off-target read, and its abundance has little meaning. The genes are TRBV4-2 and TRBJ2-7, with D perhaps matching TRBD2 (6 bases). The V gene lost 4 bases and the J gene lost 2 bases, with 12 bases spanning the gap. Looked up from germline, CDR1 is LGHNA and CDR2 is YNFKEQ. The CDR3 runs to 14 residues. The CDR3 here is CASSPGLTTYEQYF. CDR3 nucleotide sequence: TGTGCCAGCAGCCCGGGACTGACTACCTACGAGCAGTACTTC.